This is a list of T cell receptor beta chains from one sample in a study of Graves' ophthalmopathy and Graves' hyperthyroidism. A single record per CDR3 protein comes from TCRdb applying MiXCR to the multiplex PCR reads. The sample lists more than 1,000,000 distinct CDR3 sequences, roughly 35% occurring once. The specimen sequenced was peripheral blood or thyroid tissue (not recorded which). These receptors all stem from an adult man with Graves' hyperthyroidism. Both conserved end residues are part of each CDR3. The D gene is left open where the match is weak. A row's size may be missing; if present it is once, few, many or a size class.

many	TRBJ1-5	.	TRBV7-8	CASSPGVHSNQPQHF	TGTGCCAGCAGCCCGGGGGTCCACAGCAATCAGCCCCAGCATTTT
.	TRBJ1-3	.	TRBV7-8	CASSLGAPVFF	TGTGCCAGCAGCTTAGGGGCGCCAGTCTTTTTT
.	TRBJ2-3	.	TRBV7-2	CASSKGAADTQYF	TGTGCCAGCAGCAAAGGGGCCGCAGATACGCAGTATTTT
many	TRBJ1-2	.	TRBV29-1	CSVERGESGYTF	TGCAGCGTTGAACGAGGGGAGTCGGGCTACACCTTC
.	TRBJ2-3	.	TRBV25-1	CASSAADLTDTQYF	TGTGCCAGCAGTGCGGCGGACCTCACAGATACGCAGTATTTT
.	TRBJ2-5	.	TRBV24-1	CATSTPRETQYF	TGTGCCACCAGTACTCCGAGGGAGACCCAGTACTTC
many	TRBJ1-1	TRBD1	TRBV5-5	CASSQNRGTEAFF	TGTGCCAGCAGCCAAAACAGGGGAACTGAAGCTTTCTTT
many	TRBJ1-1	TRBD1	TRBV7-9	CASSKTGLATEAFF	TGTGCCAGCAGCAAGACAGGGTTGGCCACTGAAGCTTTCTTT
few	TRBJ2-2	TRBD1	TRBV28	CASSFTRTGGRELFF	TGTGCCAGCAGTTTCACCAGGACAGGGGGCCGGGAGCTGTTTTTT
many	TRBJ2-5	.	TRBV9	CASSVGQRQETQYF	TGTGCCAGCAGCGTAGGACAGCGCCAAGAGACCCAGTACTTC
.	TRBJ2-7	.	TRBV6-2/TRBV6-3	CASSRGHGEQYF	TGTGCCAGCAGTCGCGGACACGGCGAGCAGTACTTC
many	TRBJ2-7	.	TRBV7-8	CASSLLRDEQYF	TGTGCCAGCAGCTTATTAAGGGACGAGCAGTACTTC
.	TRBJ1-1	.	TRBV7-8	CASSLAAGAFF	TGTGCCAGCAGCTTAGCGGCCGGGGCTTTCTTT
few	TRBJ1-6	.	TRBV9	CASSVDAGASSPLHF	TGTGCCAGCAGCGTTGACGCAGGGGCCTCTTCACCCCTCCACTTT
.	TRBJ2-2	.	TRBV4-1	CASRARWGTDRRPGELFF	TGCGCCAGCAGGGCAAGATGGGGTACGGATCGACGTCCGGGGGAGCTGTTTTTT
.	TRBJ2-5	.	TRBV7-8	CASSLGRTWGASRETQYF	TGTGCCAGCAGCCTGGGACGGACCTGGGGGGCCTCTAGGGAGACCCAGTACTTC
.	TRBJ1-2	.	TRBV5-1	CAGSREGGSGYGYTF	TGCGCCGGCAGCCGAGAGGGGGGCTCAGGGTATGGCTACACCTTC
once	TRBJ1-6	TRBD1	TRBV9	CASSVSGTGSSPLHF	TGTGCCAGCAGCGTATCCGGGACAGGATCATCACCCCTCCACTTT
many	TRBJ2-7	TRBD1	TRBV20-1	CSARDDRAYEQYF	TGCAGTGCTAGAGATGACAGGGCGTACGAGCAGTACTTC
many	TRBJ1-3	.	TRBV2	CASKRREGAAGNTIYF	TGTGCCAGCAAGAGGCGAGAGGGAGCGGCTGGAAACACCATATATTTT
many	TRBJ2-2	.	TRBV11-2	CASSLTSRELFF	TGTGCCAGCAGCTTAACTAGTAGGGAGCTGTTTTTT
.	TRBJ2-5	TRBD2	TRBV7-2	CASSLTSGPQETQYF	TGTGCCAGCAGCTTGACTAGCGGGCCGCAAGAGACCCAGTACTTC
.	TRBJ2-7	.	TRBV7-2	CASSLVSKGRYF	TGTGCCAGCAGCTTAGTTAGCAAAGGGAGGTACTTC
.	TRBJ2-5	TRBD2	TRBV7-9	CASSLGLARAKETQYF	TGTGCCAGCAGCTTAGGACTAGCGCGGGCAAAAGAGACCCAGTACTTC
many	TRBJ2-2	.	TRBV2	CASNERSNTGELFF	TGTGCCAGCAACGAGCGTTCGAACACCGGGGAGCTGTTTTTT
many	TRBJ1-2	.	TRBV11-2	CASSFGGDGYTF	TGTGCCAGCAGCTTTGGGGGGGATGGCTACACCTTC
many	TRBJ1-1	.	TRBV20-1	CSARARSPDTEAFF	TGCAGTGCTAGAGCTCGAAGTCCCGACACTGAAGCTTTCTTT
.	TRBJ2-3	.	TRBV10-3	CAIGQTTDTQYF	TGTGCCATCGGGCAGACCACGGATACGCAGTATTTT
.	TRBJ2-7	.	TRBV25-1	CASVELDYEQYF	TGTGCCAGCGTTGAGTTGGACTACGAGCAGTACTTC
many	TRBJ1-5	.	TRBV7-2	CASSFPGRGQPQHF	TGTGCCAGCAGCTTTCCAGGTCGAGGACAGCCCCAGCATTTT
once	TRBJ2-6	TRBD1	TRBV20-1	CSAIPGQGANVLTF	TGCAGTGCTATCCCGGGACAGGGGGCCAACGTCCTGACTTTC
.	TRBJ1-1	.	TRBV20-1	CSARQGPGTEAFF	TGCAGTGCCCGCCAAGGTCCGGGCACTGAAGCTTTCTTT
many	TRBJ1-2	TRBD1	TRBV7-8	CASSNLYGTGAGGYTF	TGTGCCAGCAGCAACCTCTATGGGACAGGGGCAGGAGGCTACACCTTC
many	TRBJ2-5	TRBD2	TRBV7-2	CASSPTSGGASEETQYF	TGTGCCAGCAGCCCAACTAGCGGGGGGGCCAGCGAGGAGACCCAGTACTTC
few	TRBJ1-1	.	TRBV29-1	CSVGGTNLNTEAFF	TGCAGCGTTGGCGGGACGAACTTGAACACTGAAGCTTTCTTT
many	TRBJ1-1	.	TRBV15	CATSRDDTRSTEAFF	TGTGCCACCAGCAGAGATGACACCCGGAGCACTGAAGCTTTCTTT
.	TRBJ1-2	.	TRBV7-9	CASSLGAGTNYGYTF	TGTGCCAGCAGCTTAGGAGCGGGGACTAACTATGGCTACACCTTC
.	TRBJ1-4	TRBD1	TRBV5-1	CASSGRTGGEKLFF	TGCGCCAGCAGCGGAAGGACAGGGGGCGAAAAACTGTTTTTT
few	TRBJ1-2	.	TRBV20-1	CSARAGTSTGYTF	TGCAGTGCTAGAGCCGGGACTTCAACGGGCTACACCTTC
few	TRBJ1-5	.	TRBV5-1	CATASDVGQPQHF	TGCGCCACCGCATCCGATGTAGGTCAGCCCCAGCATTTT
.	TRBJ2-5	.	TRBV7-2	CASSTRLQEAQYF	TGTGCCAGCAGCACCCGGCTCCAAGAGGCCCAGTACTTC
many	TRBJ1-3	.	TRBV7-8	CASSHDGGPGNTIYF	TGTGCCAGCAGCCACGATGGGGGGCCCGGAAACACCATATATTTT
many	TRBJ2-7	.	TRBV10-3	CATRGGNQEEQYF	TGTGCCACGAGGGGCGGGAATCAGGAGGAGCAGTACTTC
few	TRBJ1-3	.	TRBV6-5	CASSIGPFRGNTIYF	TGTGCCAGCAGTATCGGGCCGTTCCGCGGAAACACCATATATTTT
.	TRBJ1-3	TRBD1	TRBV7-3	CASSLGTGGGNTIYF	TGTGCCAGCAGCTTAGGGACAGGGGGAGGGAACACCATATATTTT
.	TRBJ2-5	TRBD1	TRBV10-3	CAISEDRASSQYF	TGTGCCATCAGTGAGGACAGGGCGTCGTCCCAGTACTTC
.	TRBJ1-3	.	TRBV5-1	CASSFGAGNTIYF	TGCGCCAGCAGCTTCGGGGCTGGAAACACCATATATTTT
many	TRBJ1-5	.	TRBV7-8	CASSLGRGVSYGNQPQHF	TGTGCCAGCAGCTTAGGCAGGGGAGTAAGTTATGGCAATCAGCCCCAGCATTTT
.	TRBJ2-7	TRBD2	TRBV30	CAWSVLAGVGEQYF	TGTGCCTGGAGTGTGCTAGCGGGGGTCGGCGAGCAGTACTTC
many	TRBJ2-7	TRBD2	TRBV20-1	CSASIAGVREQYF	TGCAGTGCTAGCATAGCGGGAGTGCGGGAGCAGTACTTC
many	TRBJ1-6	.	TRBV7-8	CASKQSNSPLHF	TGTGCCAGCAAACAGAGCAATTCACCCCTCCACTTT
many	TRBJ2-5	.	TRBV9	CASSTHRAGQETQYF	TGTGCCAGCAGCACCCACAGGGCCGGTCAAGAGACCCAGTACTTC
.	TRBJ2-5	TRBD2	TRBV7-8	CASGLAAGGWETQYF	TGTGCCAGCGGGTTGGCCGCGGGGGGCTGGGAGACCCAGTACTTC
many	TRBJ2-5	TRBD2	TRBV20-1	CSAPGLAGEETQYF	TGCAGTGCTCCGGGACTAGCGGGGGAAGAGACCCAGTACTTC
.	TRBJ1-5	.	TRBV2	CASSEFGGRQPQHF	TGTGCCAGCAGTGAATTCGGGGGACGGCAGCCCCAGCATTTT
few	TRBJ1-2	.	TRBV10-3	CASSKDTYGYTF	TGTGCCAGCAGTAAAGACACCTATGGCTACACCTTC
.	TRBJ1-4	TRBD1	TRBV7-3	CASSSGWAGGDEKLFF	TGTGCCAGCAGCTCCGGTTGGGCAGGGGGGGATGAAAAACTGTTTTTT
.	TRBJ2-5	TRBD2	TRBV5-1	CASSSLAGVGQETQYF	TGCGCCAGCAGCTCACTAGCGGGAGTGGGACAAGAGACCCAGTACTTC
.	TRBJ1-5	TRBD1	TRBV19	CASSIGGQLEQHQHF	TGTGCCAGTAGTATTGGGGGACAGCTAGAGCAGCACCAGCATTTT
.	TRBJ2-7	TRBD1	TRBV20-1	CSATRYGTGRTYEQYF	TGCAGTGCAACTCGGTACGGGACAGGGAGGACCTACGAGCAGTACTTC